These 18 T cell receptor beta chains came from one sample sequenced in a study of T cell changes during pregnancy in multiple sclerosis. Measured with immunoSEQ multiplex PCR; TCRdb has only the in-frame clones, and not every one. The table lists about 45,000 clones, 80% to 90% of them singletons, with 1.5% to 2% in the top ten. Sequenced material: peripheral blood, taken in the first trimester of pregnancy. Receptor source: a female donor with multiple sclerosis, enrolled in a pregnancy study.

This clone showed up just once. The chain employs TRBV6-1 and TRBJ1-3; the D is unclear. The CDR3 has 13 amino acids. CDR1 and CDR2 (germline): MNHNS, SASEGT. V was cut by 6 bases and J by 0 bases, with 6 bases left in between. CDR3 protein: CASRRYSGNTIYF. The CDR3 nucleotides read TGTGCCAGCAGGCGGTACTCTGGAAACACCATATATTTT.

This chain uses TRBV6-4 with TRBJ1-6; possible D gene TRBD1, 5 bases. The CDR3 covers 13 residues. V dropped 8 bases and J dropped 6 bases, with 11 bases sitting between them. Germline-derived CDR1 and CDR2 are MRHNA and SNTAGT. CDR3 coding DNA: TGTGCCAGCTCGCGAGACAGTAATTCACCCCTCCACTTT. The encoded protein is CASSRDSNSPLHF.

V is TRBV29-1 and J is TRBJ1-2; 8 nucleotides align to TRBD1. This CDR3 is built from 13 residues. V lost 7 bases and J lost 2; bases outside the gene matches: 6. From germline, CDR1 is SQVTM and CDR2 ANQGSEA. The CDR3 region is CSASDRANYGYTF. In DNA, the CDR3 is TGCAGCGCCTCGGACAGGGCGAACTATGGCTACACCTTC.

CDR3 sequence reads: CASSHRLAGELFF. DNA of the CDR3: TGCGCCAGCAGCCATAGACTCGCCGGGGAGCTGTTTTTT. V is TRBV4-1 and J is TRBJ2-2; D is unclear. Germline values: CDR1 MGHRA, CDR2 YSYEKL. This CDR3 comprises 13 residues. V was cut by 3 bases and J by 6 bases, with 8 bases left in between.

The genes are TRBV2 and TRBJ1-5, with D perhaps matching TRBD1 (5 bases). V dropped 7 bases and J dropped 1 base, with 14 bases sitting between them. The CDR3 contains 15 residues. Germline V gene data show CDR1 as SNHLY and CDR2 as FYNNEI. CDR3 coding DNA: TGTGCCAGCACCCGACAGTTGACGAGCAATCAGCCCCAGCATTTT. Its protein product is CASTRQLTSNQPQHF.

The chain employs TRBV9 and TRBJ2-3; TRBD2 aligns across 11 bases. Germline-derived CDR1 and CDR2 are SGDLS and YYNGEE. Trimming removed 1 base from V and 4 bases from J; junction bases left unmatched: 8. CDR3 length equals 17 residues. Here the CDR3 DNA reads TGTGCCAGCAGCGTATTCGGGACTAGCGGTGCAGCAGATACGCAGTATTTT. Translated: CASSVFGTSGAADTQYF.

The chain combines TRBV30 with TRBJ1-5; 8 bases line up with TRBD1. Trimming removed 0 bases from V and 4 bases from J; junction bases left unmatched: 2. The CDR3 has 14 residues. In germline, CDR1 is GTSNPN, CDR2 SVGIG (reference sequence). The CDR3: CAWSVGTGNQPQHF. The CDR3 DNA reads as TGTGCCTGGAGTGTCGGGACAGGTAATCAGCCCCAGCATTTT.

This chain uses TRBV7-2 with TRBJ1-6, with D perhaps TRBD1 (5 bases). Germline V gene lookup returns CDR1 SGHTA and CDR2 FQGNSA. Trimming removed 5 bases from V and 6 bases from J, with 23 bases in between. This CDR3 comprises 18 residues. The CDR3 reads CASSPPPRSGASNSPLHF. The CDR3 DNA reads TGTGCCAGCAGCCCTCCCCCGCGGTCTGGGGCTAGTAATTCACCCCTCCACTTT.

The chain recombines TRBV9 with TRBJ2-5, with 9 positions matching TRBD1. The CDR3 extends over 15 amino acids. CDR1 is SGDLS, CDR2 YYNGEE, per germline. V was clipped by 0 bases and J by 5 bases; unmatched bases: 5. CDR3 in amino acids: CASSVVGQGMETQYF. The CDR3 DNA is TGTGCCAGCAGCGTAGTAGGACAGGGGATGGAGACCCAGTACTTC.

V and J are TRBV5-1 and TRBJ2-2, with TRBD2 matching over 7 bases. With V trimmed by 0 bases and J by 3 bases, 8 bases remained unmatched. Germline CDR1 and CDR2: SGHRS and YFSETQ. The CDR3 spans 17 residues. The CDR3 here is CASSLGARGGDTGELFF. The CDR3 nucleotides are TGCGCCAGCAGCTTGGGGGCACGGGGAGGGGACACCGGGGAGCTGTTTTTT.

With respect to this clone: The sample carries other DNA sequences with the same CDR3. The chain recombines TRBV11-2 with TRBJ1-2; D unresolved. The V gene's germline CDR1 is SGHAT and CDR2 FQNNGV. The length of the CDR3 is 14 residues. V was clipped by 4 bases and J by 4 bases, with 13 bases between them. The CDR3 nucleotides are TGTGCCAGCAGCTCCCAAGGTCCTAGCTATGGCTACACCTTC. Residues: CASSSQGPSYGYTF.

The V gene is TRBV19, the J gene TRBJ1-5; perhaps TRBD1 as D (6 bases). The V end lost 4 bases, the J end lost 0 bases, and 16 bases lay between the germline ends. The germline CDR1 and CDR2 sequences are LNHDA and SQIVND (reference sequence). This CDR3 contains 17 residues. The CDR3 region has the DNA TGTGCCAGTAGTAAGACAGGTGGCCTCTATAGCAATCAGCCCCAGCATTTT. This translates into CASSKTGGLYSNQPQHF.

The V gene is TRBV6-1, the J gene TRBJ2-7; D not certain. The germline V gene encodes CDR1 MNHNS and CDR2 SASEGT. This CDR3 has 14 amino acids. V gave up 4 bases and J gave up 0 bases, with 10 bases separating them. CDR3 residues: CASSVRSYSYEQYF. The CDR3 bases are TGTGCCAGCAGTGTTAGGAGTTACTCCTACGAGCAGTACTTC.

V gene TRBV19 combines with J gene TRBJ2-3, with TRBD2 matching 12 bases. The ends lost 6 bases at V and 2 bases at J; junction bases unmatched: 3. This CDR3 has 15 residues. The germline CDR1 and CDR2 sequences are LNHDA and SQIVND (reference sequence). The chain's CDR3 is CASRASGGATDTQYF. Here the CDR3 DNA reads TGTGCCAGTAGAGCTAGCGGGGGGGCCACAGATACGCAGTATTTT. The full variable domain, in which reference TRBV19 and TRBJ2-3 provide the parts outside the CDR3, is DGGITQSPKYLFRKEGQNVTLSCEQNLNHDAMYWYRQDPGQGLRLIYYSQIVNDFQKGDIAEGYSVSREKKESFPLTVTSAQKNPTAFYLCASRASGGATDTQYFGPGTRLTVL.

The chain employs TRBV9 and TRBJ2-7; D is perhaps TRBD2 (6 bases). The V gene's germline CDR1 is SGDLS and CDR2 YYNGEE. The CDR3 runs to 13 residues. Trimming removed 3 bases at V and 2 bases at J, with 9 bases between. CDR3: CASSAGLTYEQYF. The CDR3 bases are TGTGCCAGCAGCGCGGGACTCACCTACGAGCAGTACTTC.

In this sample, this clone turned up a few times. This chain connects TRBV7-2 to TRBJ2-2; 7 bases agree with TRBD1. CDR3 length equals 18 residues. Germline CDR1 SGHTA, CDR2 FQGNSA. Germline trimming cut 5 bases from V and 5 bases from J; bases unmatched to any gene: 17. CDR3 sequence: CASSPKGGQEVVTGELFF. DNA for the CDR3: TGTGCCAGCAGCCCTAAGGGTGGACAGGAGGTGGTTACCGGGGAGCTGTTTTTT.

This chain joins TRBV7-3 and TRBJ2-2; D is perhaps TRBD2 (5 bases). V was cut by 5 bases and J by 5 bases, with 18 bases left in between. There are 16 residues in the CDR3. Germline V gene data show CDR1 as SGHTA and CDR2 as FQGTGA. CDR3 amino acids: CASSPIPPRGTGELFF. CDR3 DNA sequence: TGTGCCAGCAGCCCAATACCCCCTCGGGGAACCGGGGAGCTGTTTTTT.

The chain uses TRBV7-9 and TRBJ1-1; no clear D gene. V lost 3 bases and J 3 bases, leaving 5 bases between the germline ends. The germline V gene has CDR1 SEHNR and CDR2 FQNEAQ (reference sequence). This CDR3 region has 12 residues. CDR3 bases: TGTGCCAGCAGCTTTGTAGACACTGAAGCTTTCTTT. Amino acid sequence: CASSFVDTEAFF.